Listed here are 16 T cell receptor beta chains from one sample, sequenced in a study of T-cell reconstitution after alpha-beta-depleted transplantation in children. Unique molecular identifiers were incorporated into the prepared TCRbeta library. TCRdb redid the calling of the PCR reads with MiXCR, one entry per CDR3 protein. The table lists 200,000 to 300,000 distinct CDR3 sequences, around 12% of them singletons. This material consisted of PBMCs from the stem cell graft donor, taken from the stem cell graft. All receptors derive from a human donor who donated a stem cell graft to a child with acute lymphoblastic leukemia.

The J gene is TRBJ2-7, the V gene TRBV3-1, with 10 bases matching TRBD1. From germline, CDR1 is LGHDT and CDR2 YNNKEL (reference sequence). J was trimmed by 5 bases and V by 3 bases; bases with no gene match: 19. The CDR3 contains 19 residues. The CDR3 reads CASSQDAPGTGVAIDEQYF. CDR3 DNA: TGTGCCAGCAGCCAGGATGCCCCTGGGACAGGGGTCGCAATTGACGAGCAGTACTTC.

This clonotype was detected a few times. CDR3 nucleotides: TGTGCCAGTAGTATACGAGAGGACAGGGGCAACGAGCAGTACTTC. Its protein is CASSIREDRGNEQYF. The V and J genes are TRBV19 and TRBJ2-7, with TRBD1 matching over 9 bases. The CDR3 length is 15 residues. V dropped 2 bases and J dropped 5; count of bases not matched to a gene: 7. Looked up from germline, CDR1 is LNHDA and CDR2 is SQIVND (reference sequence).

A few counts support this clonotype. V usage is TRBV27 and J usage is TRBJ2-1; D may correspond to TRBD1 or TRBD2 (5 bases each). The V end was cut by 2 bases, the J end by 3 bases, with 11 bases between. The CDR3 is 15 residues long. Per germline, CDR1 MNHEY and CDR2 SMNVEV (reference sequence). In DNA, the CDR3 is TGTGCCAGCAGTTTAGGGACCAACCTCTACAATGAGCAGTTCTTC. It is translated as CASSLGTNLYNEQFF.

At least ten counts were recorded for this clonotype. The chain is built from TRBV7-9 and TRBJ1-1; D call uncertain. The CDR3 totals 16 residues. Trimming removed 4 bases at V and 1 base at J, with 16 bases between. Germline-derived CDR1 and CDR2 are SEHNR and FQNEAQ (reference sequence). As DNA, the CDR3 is TGTGCCAGCAGCTCCCCCCGGCCGGGCGGGAACACTGAAGCTTTCTTT. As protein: CASSSPRPGGNTEAFF.

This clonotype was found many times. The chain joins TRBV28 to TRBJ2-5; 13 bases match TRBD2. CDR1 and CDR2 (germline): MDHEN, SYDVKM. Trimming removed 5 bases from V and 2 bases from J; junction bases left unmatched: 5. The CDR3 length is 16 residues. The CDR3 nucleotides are TGTGCCAGCAGTCCGGGACTAGCGGGGACTCAAGAGACCCAGTACTTC. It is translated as CASSPGLAGTQETQYF.

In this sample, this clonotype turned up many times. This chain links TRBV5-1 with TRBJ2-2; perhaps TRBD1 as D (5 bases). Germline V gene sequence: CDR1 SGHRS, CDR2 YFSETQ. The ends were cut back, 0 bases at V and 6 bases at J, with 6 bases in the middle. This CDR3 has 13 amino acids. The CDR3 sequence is CASSLEGSGELFF. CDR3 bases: TGCGCCAGCAGCTTGGAGGGGTCCGGGGAGCTGTTTTTT.

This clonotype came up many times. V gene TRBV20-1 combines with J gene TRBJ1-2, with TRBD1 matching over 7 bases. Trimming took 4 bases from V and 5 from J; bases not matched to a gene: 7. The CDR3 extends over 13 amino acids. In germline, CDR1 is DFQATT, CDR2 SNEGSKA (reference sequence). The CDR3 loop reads CSATLDRVYGYTF. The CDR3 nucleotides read TGCAGTGCTACCCTCGACAGGGTGTATGGCTACACCTTC.

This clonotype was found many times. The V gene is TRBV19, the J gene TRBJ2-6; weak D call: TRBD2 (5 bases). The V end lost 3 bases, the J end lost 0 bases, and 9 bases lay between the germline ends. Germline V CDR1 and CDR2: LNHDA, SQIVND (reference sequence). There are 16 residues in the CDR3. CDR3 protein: CASSMGVSSGANVLTF. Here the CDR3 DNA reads TGTGCCAGTAGTATGGGAGTTTCCTCTGGGGCCAACGTCCTGACTTTC. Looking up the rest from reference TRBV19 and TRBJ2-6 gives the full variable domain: DGGITQSPKYLFRKEGQNVTLSCEQNLNHDAMYWYRQDPGQGLRLIYYSQIVNDFQKGDIAEGYSVSREKKESFPLTVTSAQKNPTAFYLCASSMGVSSGANVLTFGAGSRLTVL.

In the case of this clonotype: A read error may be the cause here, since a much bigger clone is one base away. CDR3 amino acids: CSARGVARRAPYEQYF. CDR3 nucleotide sequence: TGCAGTGCTAGAGGGGTTGCGCGGAGGGCTCCCTACGAGCAGTACTTC. The chain couples TRBV20-1 to TRBJ2-7, with D possibly matching TRBD2 (6 bases). The CDR3 consists of 16 residues. With 1 base removed from V and 2 bases from J, the gap between germline ends came to 18 bases. Germline V gene data show CDR1 as DFQATT and CDR2 as SNEGSKA (reference sequence).

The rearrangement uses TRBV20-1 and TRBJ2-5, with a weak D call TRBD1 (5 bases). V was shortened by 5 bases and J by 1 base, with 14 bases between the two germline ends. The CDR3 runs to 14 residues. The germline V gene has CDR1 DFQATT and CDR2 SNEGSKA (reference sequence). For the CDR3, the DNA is TGCAGTGCTGGGGTTGGGGCGAGCCAAGAGACCCAGTACTTC. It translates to CSAGVGASQETQYF.

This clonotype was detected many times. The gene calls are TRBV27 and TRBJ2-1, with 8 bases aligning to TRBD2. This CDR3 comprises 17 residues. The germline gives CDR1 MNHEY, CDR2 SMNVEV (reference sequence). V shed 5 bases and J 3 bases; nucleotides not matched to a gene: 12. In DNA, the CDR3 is TGTGCCAGCAGTCCCTTTACGGGAGGGATGGGCTACAATGAGCAGTTCTTC. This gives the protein CASSPFTGGMGYNEQFF.

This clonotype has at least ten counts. The DNA for the CDR3 is TGTGCCAGCAGTTTAGAGGGGCGCAGGGCAGATACGCAGTATTTT. It is translated as CASSLEGRRADTQYF. The chain joins TRBV28 to TRBJ2-3, with D tentatively TRBD1 or TRBD2 (5 bases each). The CDR3 extends over 15 amino acids. Trimming removed 2 bases from V and 4 bases from J, with 13 bases in between. Germline V gene data show CDR1 as MDHEN and CDR2 as SYDVKM.

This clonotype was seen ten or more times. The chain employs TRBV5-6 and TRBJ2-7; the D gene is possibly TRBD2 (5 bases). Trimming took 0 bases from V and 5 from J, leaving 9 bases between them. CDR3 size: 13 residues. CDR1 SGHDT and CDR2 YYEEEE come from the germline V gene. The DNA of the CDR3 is TGTGCCAGCAGCTTGGGGAGCGGAGACGAGCAGTACTTC. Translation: CASSLGSGDEQYF.

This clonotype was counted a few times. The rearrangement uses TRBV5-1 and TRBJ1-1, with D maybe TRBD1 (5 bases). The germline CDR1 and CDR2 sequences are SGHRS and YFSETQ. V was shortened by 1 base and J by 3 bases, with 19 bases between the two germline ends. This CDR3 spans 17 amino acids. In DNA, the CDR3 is TGCGCCAGCAGCTTGATAGGACAAGTATTCGGGGACACTGAAGCTTTCTTT. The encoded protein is CASSLIGQVFGDTEAFF.

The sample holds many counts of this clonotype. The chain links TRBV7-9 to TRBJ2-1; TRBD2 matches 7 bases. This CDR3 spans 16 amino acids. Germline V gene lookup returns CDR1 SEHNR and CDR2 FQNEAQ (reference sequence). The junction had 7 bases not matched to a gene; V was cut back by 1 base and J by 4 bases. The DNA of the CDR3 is TGTGCCAGCAGCTTAGATGTAGCGGGTCCATACAATGAGCAGTTCTTC. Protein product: CASSLDVAGPYNEQFF.

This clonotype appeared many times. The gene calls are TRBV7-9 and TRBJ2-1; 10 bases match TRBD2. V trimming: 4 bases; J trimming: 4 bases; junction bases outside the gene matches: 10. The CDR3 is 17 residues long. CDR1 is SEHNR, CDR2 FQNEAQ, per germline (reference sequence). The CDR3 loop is CASSSMSGRATYNEQFF. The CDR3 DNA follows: TGTGCCAGCAGCTCAATGAGCGGGAGGGCCACGTACAATGAGCAGTTCTTC.